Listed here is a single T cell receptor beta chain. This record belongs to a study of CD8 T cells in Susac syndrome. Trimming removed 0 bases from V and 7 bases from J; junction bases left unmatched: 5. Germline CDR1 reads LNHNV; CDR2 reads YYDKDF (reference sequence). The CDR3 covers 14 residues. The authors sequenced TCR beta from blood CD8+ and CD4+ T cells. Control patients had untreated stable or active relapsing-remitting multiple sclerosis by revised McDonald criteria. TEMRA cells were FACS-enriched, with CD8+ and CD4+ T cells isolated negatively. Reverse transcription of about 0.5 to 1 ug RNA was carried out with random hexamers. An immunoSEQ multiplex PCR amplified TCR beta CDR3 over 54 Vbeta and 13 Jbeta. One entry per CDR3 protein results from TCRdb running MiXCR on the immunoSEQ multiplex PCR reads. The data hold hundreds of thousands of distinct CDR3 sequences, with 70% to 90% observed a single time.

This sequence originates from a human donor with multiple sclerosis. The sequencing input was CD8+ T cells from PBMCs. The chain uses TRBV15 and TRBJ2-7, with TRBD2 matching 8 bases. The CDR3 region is CATSRDRLAGEQYF. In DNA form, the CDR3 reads TGTGCCACCAGCAGAGATAGGCTAGCGGGTGAGCAGTACTTC.